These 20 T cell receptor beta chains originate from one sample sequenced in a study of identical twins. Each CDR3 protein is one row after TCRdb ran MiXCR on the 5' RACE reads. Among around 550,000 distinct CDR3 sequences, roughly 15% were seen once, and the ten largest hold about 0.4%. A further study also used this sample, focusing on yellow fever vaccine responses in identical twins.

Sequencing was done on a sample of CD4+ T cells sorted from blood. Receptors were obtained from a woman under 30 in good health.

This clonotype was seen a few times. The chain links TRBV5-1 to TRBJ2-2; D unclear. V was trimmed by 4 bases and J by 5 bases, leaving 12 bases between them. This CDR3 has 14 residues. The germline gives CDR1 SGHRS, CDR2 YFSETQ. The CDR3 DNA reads TGCGCCAGCAGCCTCACAGTACGGACCGGGGAGCTGTTTTTT. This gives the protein CASSLTVRTGELFF.

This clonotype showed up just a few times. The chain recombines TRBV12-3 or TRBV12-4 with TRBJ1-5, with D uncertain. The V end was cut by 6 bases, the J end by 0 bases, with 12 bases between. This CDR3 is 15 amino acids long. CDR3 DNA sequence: TGTGCCAGCAGAAAGAAGGCAGATAGCAATCAGCCCCAGCATTTT. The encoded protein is CASRKKADSNQPQHF.

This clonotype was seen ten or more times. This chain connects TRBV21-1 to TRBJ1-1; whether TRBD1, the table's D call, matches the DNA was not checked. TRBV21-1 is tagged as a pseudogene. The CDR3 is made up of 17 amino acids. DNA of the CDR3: TGTGCCAGCAGCAAAGATAAGGGGGTCTCCGGGAACACTGAAGCTTTCTTT. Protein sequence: CASSKDKGVSGNTEAFF.

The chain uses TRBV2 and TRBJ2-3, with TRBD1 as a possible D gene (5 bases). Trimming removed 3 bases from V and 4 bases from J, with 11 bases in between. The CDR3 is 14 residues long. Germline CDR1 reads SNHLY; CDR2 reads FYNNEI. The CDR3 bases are TGTGCCAGCAGTGAGGAACAGGTTCCAGATACGCAGTATTTT. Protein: CASSEEQVPDTQYF.

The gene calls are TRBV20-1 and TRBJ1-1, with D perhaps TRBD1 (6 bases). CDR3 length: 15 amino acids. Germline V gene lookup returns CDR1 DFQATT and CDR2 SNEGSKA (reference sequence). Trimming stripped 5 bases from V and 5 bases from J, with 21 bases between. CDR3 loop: CSASLSRGGSTEAFF. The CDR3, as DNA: TGCAGTGCTTCGCTTTCTAGGGGGGGCTCAACTGAAGCTTTCTTT.

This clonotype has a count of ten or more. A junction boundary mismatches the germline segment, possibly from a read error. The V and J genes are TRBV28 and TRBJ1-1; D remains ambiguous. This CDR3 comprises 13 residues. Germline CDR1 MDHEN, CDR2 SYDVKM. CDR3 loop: CASSSLVNTEAFF. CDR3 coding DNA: TGTGCCAGCAGTTCGTTAGTGAATACTGAAGCTTTCTTT.

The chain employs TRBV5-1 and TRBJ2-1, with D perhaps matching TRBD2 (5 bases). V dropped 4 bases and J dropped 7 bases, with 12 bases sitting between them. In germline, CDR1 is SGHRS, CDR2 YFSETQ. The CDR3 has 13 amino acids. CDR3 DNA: TGCGCCAGCAGCCGCAAGACGGGGAATGAGCAGTTCTTC. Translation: CASSRKTGNEQFF.

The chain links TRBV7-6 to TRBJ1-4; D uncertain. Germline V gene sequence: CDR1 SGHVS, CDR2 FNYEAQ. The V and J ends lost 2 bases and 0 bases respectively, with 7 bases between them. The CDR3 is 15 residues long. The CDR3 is CASSLSRATNEKLFF. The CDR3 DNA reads TGTGCCAGCAGCTTATCTAGGGCAACTAATGAAAAACTGTTTTTT.

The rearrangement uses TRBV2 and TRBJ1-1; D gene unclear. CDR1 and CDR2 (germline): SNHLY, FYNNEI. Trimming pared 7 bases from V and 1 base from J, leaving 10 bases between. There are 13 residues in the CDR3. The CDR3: CASKARTNTEAFF. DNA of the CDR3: TGTGCCAGCAAGGCCAGAACGAACACTGAAGCTTTCTTT.

CDR3 nucleotides: TGTGCCAGTAGTATTCTATTAGGGGGACTCCGAAACTACAATGAGCAGTTCTTC. Protein product: CASSILLGGLRNYNEQFF. V and J are TRBV19 and TRBJ2-1; possibly TRBD1 or TRBD2 for D (6 bases each). There are 18 residues in the CDR3. Trimming cost V 3 bases and J 3 bases, with 21 bases left between them. Germline CDR1 is LNHDA and CDR2 is SQIVND (reference sequence).

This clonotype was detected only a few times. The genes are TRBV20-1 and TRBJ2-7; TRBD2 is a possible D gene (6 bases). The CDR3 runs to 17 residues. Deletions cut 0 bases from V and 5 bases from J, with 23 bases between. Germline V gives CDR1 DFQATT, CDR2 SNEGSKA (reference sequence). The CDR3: CSARDAGGLHWGNEQYF. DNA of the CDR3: TGCAGTGCTAGAGATGCCGGGGGACTCCATTGGGGGAACGAGCAGTACTTC.

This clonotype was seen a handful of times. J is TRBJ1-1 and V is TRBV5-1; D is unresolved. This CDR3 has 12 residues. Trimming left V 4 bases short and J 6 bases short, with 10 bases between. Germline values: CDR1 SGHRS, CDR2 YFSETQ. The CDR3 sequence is CASSPPASEAFF. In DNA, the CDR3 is TGCGCCAGCAGCCCCCCGGCCTCTGAAGCTTTCTTT.

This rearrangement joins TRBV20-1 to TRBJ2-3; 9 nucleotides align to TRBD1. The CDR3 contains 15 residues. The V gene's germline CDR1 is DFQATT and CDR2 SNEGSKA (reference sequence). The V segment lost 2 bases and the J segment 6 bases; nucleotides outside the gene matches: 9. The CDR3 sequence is CSARRQGVARDTQYF. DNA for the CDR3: TGCAGTGCTAGAAGACAGGGGGTAGCACGGGATACGCAGTATTTT.

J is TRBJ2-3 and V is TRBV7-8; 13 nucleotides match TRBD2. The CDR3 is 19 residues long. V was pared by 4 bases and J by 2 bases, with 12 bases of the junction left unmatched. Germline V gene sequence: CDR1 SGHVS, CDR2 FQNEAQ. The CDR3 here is CASSYQRLAGGLHTDTQYF. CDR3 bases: TGTGCCAGCAGCTACCAACGACTAGCGGGGGGCCTGCACACAGATACGCAGTATTTT.

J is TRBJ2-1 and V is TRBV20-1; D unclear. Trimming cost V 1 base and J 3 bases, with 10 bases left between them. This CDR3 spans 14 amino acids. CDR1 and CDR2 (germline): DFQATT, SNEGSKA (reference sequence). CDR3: CSARGRSLYNEQFF. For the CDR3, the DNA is TGCAGTGCTAGAGGGAGATCCCTCTACAATGAGCAGTTCTTC.

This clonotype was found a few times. The CDR3 loop is CASNERITDTQYF. The DNA for the CDR3 is TGTGCCAGCAACGAGCGGATCACAGATACGCAGTATTTT. The rearrangement joins TRBV28 to TRBJ2-3; TRBD2 might be the D (5 bases). The CDR3 runs to 13 residues. CDR1 is MDHEN and CDR2 is SYDVKM in the germline V gene. Trimming cost V 7 bases and J 2 bases, with 10 bases left between them.

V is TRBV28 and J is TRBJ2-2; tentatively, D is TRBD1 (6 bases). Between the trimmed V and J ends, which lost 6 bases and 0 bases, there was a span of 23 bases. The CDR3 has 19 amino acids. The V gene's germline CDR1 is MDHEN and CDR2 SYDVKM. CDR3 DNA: TGTGCCAGCAGCCCTTCCCACCACTGGGGGACAACGAACACCGGGGAGCTGTTTTTT. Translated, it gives CASSPSHHWGTTNTGELFF.

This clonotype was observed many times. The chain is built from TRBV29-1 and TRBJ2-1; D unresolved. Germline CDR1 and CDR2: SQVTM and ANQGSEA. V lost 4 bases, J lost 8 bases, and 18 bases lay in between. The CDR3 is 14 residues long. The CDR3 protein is CSVGFRSVVDEQFF. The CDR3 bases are TGCAGCGTTGGTTTTCGGTCTGTGGTTGATGAGCAGTTCTTC.

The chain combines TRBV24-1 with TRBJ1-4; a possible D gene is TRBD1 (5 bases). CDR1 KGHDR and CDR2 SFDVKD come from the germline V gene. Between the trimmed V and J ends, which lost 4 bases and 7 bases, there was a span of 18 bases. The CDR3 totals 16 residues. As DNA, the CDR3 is TGTGCCACCAGTGAATCGGGCCCTCCCGGGGGTGAAAAACTGTTTTTT. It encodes CATSESGPPGGEKLFF.

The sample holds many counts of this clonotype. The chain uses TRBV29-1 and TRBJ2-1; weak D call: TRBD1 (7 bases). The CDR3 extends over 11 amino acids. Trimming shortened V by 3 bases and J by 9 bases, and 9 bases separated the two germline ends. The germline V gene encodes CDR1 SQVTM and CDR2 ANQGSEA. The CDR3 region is CSVEEGAEQFF. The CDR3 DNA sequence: TGCAGCGTTGAGGAGGGGGCTGAGCAGTTCTTC.